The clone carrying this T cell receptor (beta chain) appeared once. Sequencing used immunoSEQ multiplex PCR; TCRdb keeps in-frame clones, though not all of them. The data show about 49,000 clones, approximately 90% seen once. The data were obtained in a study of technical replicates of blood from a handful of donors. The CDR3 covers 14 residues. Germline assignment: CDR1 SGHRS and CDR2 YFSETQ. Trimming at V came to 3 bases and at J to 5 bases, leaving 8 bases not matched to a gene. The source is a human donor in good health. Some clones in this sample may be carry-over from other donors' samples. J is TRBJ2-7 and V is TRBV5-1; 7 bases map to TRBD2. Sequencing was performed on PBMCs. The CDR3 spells CASSSREGQNEQYF. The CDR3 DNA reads TGCGCCAGCAGCTCGAGGGAGGGTCAAAACGAGCAGTACTTC.